These T cell receptor beta chains were read from a single sample in a study of blood T cell repertoires in COVID-19. The method was immunoSEQ multiplex PCR; TCRdb's version includes in-frame clones alone and lacks a portion of them. Counted here are roughly 300,000 clones, around 86% occurring once; the ten biggest clones make up 1.6%. The sample consisted of peripheral blood. The receptor source for this set is a woman aged 50 to 60 with acute or convalescent COVID-19. Each CDR3 is given with its conserved first and last residue. Each record gives: V gene, D gene, J gene, clone size, CDR3 protein, CDR3 DNA. The D gene is left open where the match is weak. Size values are once, few and many counts, or a class for expanded clones, and some rows have none.

TRBV29-1	NA	TRBJ2-3	NA	CSVLGSRADTQYF	TGCAGCGTCCTCGGGAGTAGAGCAGATACGCAGTATTTT
TRBV7-3	TRBD2	TRBJ2-1	once	CASSPTSGRYNEQFF	TGTGCCAGCAGCCCCACTAGCGGCCGCTACAATGAGCAGTTCTTC
TRBV19	NA	TRBJ1-1	NA	CASSTSYRDAYPLNTEAFF	TGTGCCAGTAGTACTTCCTACAGGGATGCCTACCCCCTGAACACTGAAGCTTTCTTT
TRBV28	TRBD2	TRBJ2-2	NA	CASSSSGLAGITGELFF	TGTGCCAGCAGCTCTAGCGGACTAGCGGGTATCACCGGGGAGCTGTTTTTT
TRBV3-1/TRBV3-2	NA	TRBJ2-1	NA	CASSRDRGGNEQFF	TGTGCCAGCAGCCGGGATAGGGGGGGAAATGAGCAGTTCTTC
TRBV6-6	NA	TRBJ2-7	NA	CASSYGAASSYEQYF	TGTGCCAGCAGTTACGGGGCAGCGAGCTCCTACGAGCAGTACTTC
TRBV7-9	NA	TRBJ2-7	NA	CASSLASPEQYF	TGTGCCAGCAGCTTAGCCAGTCCCGAGCAGTACTTC
TRBV7-9	TRBD1	TRBJ2-7	NA	CASSPQGSHYEQYF	TGTGCCAGCAGCCCACAGGGGTCCCACTACGAGCAGTACTTC
TRBV5-1	NA	TRBJ1-1	NA	CASSLRPTGGNTEAFF	TGCGCCAGCAGCTTGAGGCCAACAGGCGGTAACACTGAAGCTTTCTTT
TRBV11-2	NA	TRBJ1-1	NA	CASSSDRNTEAFF	TGTGCCAGCAGCTCAGACAGGAACACTGAAGCTTTCTTT
TRBV28	NA	TRBJ2-7	few	CASSLSPSYEQYF	TGTGCCAGCAGTTTATCTCCGTCCTACGAGCAGTACTTC
TRBV14	TRBD1	TRBJ1-1	NA	CASSRDRDTEAFF	TGTGCCAGCAGCCGGGACAGAGACACTGAAGCTTTCTTT
TRBV10-3	NA	TRBJ2-2	NA	CAISESAGTGELFF	TGTGCCATCAGTGAGTCGGCGGGCACCGGGGAGCTGTTTTTT
TRBV7-9	NA	TRBJ2-2	few	CASSSDRQTNTGELFF	TGTGCCAGCAGCTCAGACCGACAGACGAACACCGGGGAGCTGTTTTTT
TRBV18	TRBD2	TRBJ2-7	NA	CASSDGLAGSYEQYF	TGTGCCAGCTCAGACGGACTAGCGGGAAGCTACGAGCAGTACTTC
TRBV4-1	TRBD2	TRBJ2-3	NA	CASSQVGLAGGSTDTQYF	TGCGCCAGCAGCCAAGTAGGACTAGCGGGAGGGAGCACAGATACGCAGTATTTT
TRBV28	TRBD2	TRBJ2-3	NA	CASPPPSGRAKDTQYF	TGTGCCAGCCCCCCCCCTAGCGGGAGGGCCAAAGATACGCAGTATTTT
TRBV6-5	NA	TRBJ2-3	NA	CASSQQGPDTQYF	TGTGCCAGCAGTCAACAGGGCCCAGATACGCAGTATTTT
TRBV3-1/TRBV3-2	TRBD2	TRBJ2-5	NA	CASSRTSGQETQYF	TGTGCCAGCAGCCGGACTAGCGGGCAAGAGACCCAGTACTTC
TRBV30	TRBD2	TRBJ2-5	once	CAWSELTSLYQETQYF	TGTGCCTGGAGTGAATTGACTAGCCTGTACCAAGAGACCCAGTACTTC
TRBV7-2	NA	TRBJ1-2	few	CASSLGQVYGYTF	TGTGCCAGCAGCTTAGGACAGGTGTATGGCTACACCTTC
TRBV4-2	TRBD2	TRBJ2-7	once	CASSPSFSGTTPSEQYF	TGTGCCAGCAGCCCTTCATTTAGCGGGACCACCCCCTCCGAGCAGTACTTC
TRBV27	NA	TRBJ1-5	few	CASRRTDFSNQPQHF	TGTGCCAGCAGACGGACTGATTTTAGCAATCAGCCCCAGCATTTT
TRBV5-8	NA	TRBJ1-5	once	CASSLEGSNQPQHF	TGTGCCAGCAGCCTAGAAGGTAGCAATCAGCCCCAGCATTTT
TRBV27	TRBD2	TRBJ2-3	NA	CASRPTELLAGDVDTQYF	TGTGCCAGCAGACCTACTGAACTACTAGCGGGAGACGTAGATACGCAGTATTTT
TRBV28	TRBD1	TRBJ2-1	NA	CASSIGQGLGYNEQFF	TGTGCCAGCAGTATTGGACAGGGGCTGGGGTACAATGAGCAGTTCTTC
TRBV19	TRBD2	TRBJ2-7	NA	CASSYSGGPYEQYF	TGTGCCAGTAGTTATAGCGGGGGTCCCTACGAGCAGTACTTC
TRBV5-1	TRBD2	TRBJ2-7	NA	CASSPGAGTSSYEQYF	TGCGCCAGCAGCCCGGGAGCCGGGACTAGCTCCTACGAGCAGTACTTC
TRBV24-1	TRBD1	TRBJ2-1	NA	CATSDLSQGAGNEQFF	TGTGCCACCAGTGATTTGTCGCAGGGGGCTGGCAATGAGCAGTTCTTC
TRBV24-1	NA	TRBJ1-6	NA	CATSDSTGFDSPLHF	TGTGCCACCAGTGATTCCACAGGGTTCGATTCACCCCTCCACTTT
TRBV19	NA	TRBJ2-7	NA	CASNNRVGSYEQYF	TGTGCCAGTAATAACAGGGTGGGTTCTTACGAGCAGTACTTC
TRBV27	TRBD2	TRBJ2-3	NA	CASRMLAGAGVRGTDTQYF	TGTGCCAGCAGGATGCTAGCGGGAGCCGGAGTTCGCGGCACAGATACGCAGTATTTT
TRBV24-1	NA	TRBJ2-5	NA	CATSDHGRDKGGLETQYF	TGTGCCACCAGTGACCACGGCCGGGACAAAGGGGGATTGGAGACCCAGTACTTC
TRBV28	TRBD1	TRBJ2-2	NA	CASINQGASNTGELFF	TGTGCCAGCATCAATCAGGGGGCCTCGAACACCGGGGAGCTGTTTTTT
TRBV10-3	NA	TRBJ1-4	NA	CATGPQGNEKLFF	TGTGCCACCGGTCCACAGGGAAATGAAAAACTGTTTTTT
TRBV18	TRBD1	TRBJ2-1	NA	CASSPPWTGANEQFF	TGTGCCAGCTCACCACCATGGACAGGGGCCAATGAGCAGTTCTTC
TRBV5-4	NA	TRBJ2-5	NA	CASSLRRSQETQYF	TGTGCCAGCAGCTTGCGACGGAGCCAAGAGACCCAGTACTTC
TRBV7-9	NA	TRBJ2-7	NA	CASSQDLEGYEQYF	TGTGCCAGCAGTCAAGACCTAGAGGGCTACGAGCAGTACTTC
TRBV7-9	TRBD2	TRBJ2-7	NA	CASSSERDLYEQYF	TGTGCCAGCAGCTCTGAGCGGGACCTCTACGAGCAGTACTTC
TRBV28	TRBD2	TRBJ2-1	NA	CASSFDGYLSPIISGRYNEQFF	TGTGCCAGCAGTTTTGACGGCTACCTTTCACCTATAATTAGCGGGAGGTACAATGAGCAGTTCTTC
TRBV18	TRBD1	TRBJ1-1	NA	CASSRDRTYTEAFF	TGTGCCAGCTCACGGGACAGGACGTACACTGAAGCTTTCTTT
TRBV12-3/TRBV12-4	NA	TRBJ2-1	NA	CASRLGASDEQFF	TGTGCCAGCAGGCTAGGGGCTTCGGATGAGCAGTTCTTC
TRBV10-3	TRBD2	TRBJ2-1	NA	CAITSGMTYNEQFF	TGTGCCATTACTAGCGGGATGACCTACAATGAGCAGTTCTTC
TRBV11-2	NA	TRBJ1-3	NA	CASSLSPGNTIYF	TGTGCCAGCAGCCTAAGCCCTGGAAACACCATATATTTT
TRBV24-1	NA	TRBJ1-1	NA	CATSDSYLGGGRTEAFF	TGTGCCACCAGTGATTCATACCTAGGGGGTGGGCGAACTGAAGCTTTCTTT
TRBV12-3/TRBV12-4	TRBD2	TRBJ2-5	NA	CASSVREGETQYF	TGTGCCAGCTCGGTGAGGGAGGGGGAGACCCAGTACTTC